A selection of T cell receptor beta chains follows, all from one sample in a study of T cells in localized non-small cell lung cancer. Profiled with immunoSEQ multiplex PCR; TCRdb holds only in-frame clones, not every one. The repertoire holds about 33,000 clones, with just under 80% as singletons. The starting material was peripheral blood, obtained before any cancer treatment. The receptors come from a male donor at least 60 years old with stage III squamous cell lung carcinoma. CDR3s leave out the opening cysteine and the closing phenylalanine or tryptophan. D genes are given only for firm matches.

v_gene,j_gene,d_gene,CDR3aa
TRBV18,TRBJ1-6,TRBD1,ASSPRTGGQDSPLH
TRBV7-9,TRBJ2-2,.,ASSFYVEPGELF
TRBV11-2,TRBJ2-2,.,ASSLGVTGNTGELF
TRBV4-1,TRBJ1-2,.,ASSQEGVPAGYT
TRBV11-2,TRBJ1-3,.,ASTPGSNTIY
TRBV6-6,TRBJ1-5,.,ASSYSNGNQPQH
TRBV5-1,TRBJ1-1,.,ASRYGPENTEAF
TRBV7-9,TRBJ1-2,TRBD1,ASSEQGSSPEGYT
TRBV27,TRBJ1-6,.,ASSLGRHHSPLH
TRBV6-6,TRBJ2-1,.,ASSRDTSLVEQF
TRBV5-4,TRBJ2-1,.,ASSLAGADYNEQF
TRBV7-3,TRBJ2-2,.,ASSLTGTREMRGGELF
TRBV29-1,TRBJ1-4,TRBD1,SVVQGAGEKLF
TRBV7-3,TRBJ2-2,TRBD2,ASSPSGGTGELF
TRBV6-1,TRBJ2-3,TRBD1,ASGGQGRTDTQY
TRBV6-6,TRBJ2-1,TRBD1,ASSYGQDFYNEQF
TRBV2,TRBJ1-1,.,ASSRNTEAF
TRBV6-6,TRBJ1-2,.,ASSKTGYGYT
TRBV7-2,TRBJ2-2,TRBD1,ASSSPDRIYTGELF
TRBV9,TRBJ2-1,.,ASSVEGAIAQF
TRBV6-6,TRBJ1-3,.,ASSTIGVSGRNTIY
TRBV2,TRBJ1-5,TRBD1,ASTPNRGSQPQH
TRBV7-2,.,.,ASSLGFYEQY
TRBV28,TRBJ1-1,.,ASSSRQDGEAF
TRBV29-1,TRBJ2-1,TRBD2,SVVTAGTYNEQF
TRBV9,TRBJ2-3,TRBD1,ASSVAGGDTDTQY
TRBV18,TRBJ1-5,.,ASSPIGERNQPQH
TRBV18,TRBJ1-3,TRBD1,ASSRTGGGGNTIY
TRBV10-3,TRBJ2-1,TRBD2,AISEGERGGSEQF
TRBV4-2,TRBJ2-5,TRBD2,ASSHNLGLAGVETQY
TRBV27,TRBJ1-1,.,ASSLYYFGVNTEAF
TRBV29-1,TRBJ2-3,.,SVGFDTQY
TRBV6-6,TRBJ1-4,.,ASSPTHNNEKLF
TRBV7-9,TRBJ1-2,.,ASTDFGAARDGYT
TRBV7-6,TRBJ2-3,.,ASSLLAASTDTQY
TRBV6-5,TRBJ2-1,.,ASSAETGLRGEQF
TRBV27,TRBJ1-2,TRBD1,ASSLVRTGALGYT
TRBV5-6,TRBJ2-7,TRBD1,ASSLGGQGLIGYEQY
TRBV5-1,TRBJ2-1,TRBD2,ASSLLAGVSNEQF
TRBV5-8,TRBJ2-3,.,ASSFRTDTQY
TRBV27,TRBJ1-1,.,ASSPGRGAEAF
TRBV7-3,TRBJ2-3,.,ASSLFGDTQY
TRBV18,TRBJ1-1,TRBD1,ASSTQGGTEAF
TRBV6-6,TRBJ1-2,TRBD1,ASTLTGEDYGYT
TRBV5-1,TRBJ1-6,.,ASSLGSHSPLH
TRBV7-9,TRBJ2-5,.,ASSPRRGLVGETQY
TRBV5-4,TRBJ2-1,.,ASSLPGTASYNEQF
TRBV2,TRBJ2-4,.,ASSERGSKNIQY
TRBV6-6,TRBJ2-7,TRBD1,ASSTDRSDSYEQY
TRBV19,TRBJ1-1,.,ASSNAGSENTEAF